This T cell receptor (beta chain) comes out of a study of tumor-infiltrating lymphocytes in oesophageal squamous cell carcinoma. The CDR3 is made up of 14 amino acids. V lost 7 bases and J 0 bases, leaving 12 bases between the germline ends. Germline V gene lookup returns CDR1 LNHDA and CDR2 SQIVND (reference sequence). TCRdb itself ran the PCR reads through MiXCR, one entry per CDR3 protein. The repertoire consists of about 18,000 distinct CDR3 sequences, with 42% occurring once and the leading ten covering around 19%. This sequence joins TRBV19 and TRBJ1-1; the D gene is possibly TRBD1 (5 bases). The clonotype comes from a female donor with esophageal squamous cell carcinoma. The specimen was normal esophageal tissue next to the tumor. CDR3 nucleotide sequence: TGTGCCAGTACCCCGACAGAAATGAACACTGAAGCTTTCTTT. Its protein product is CASTPTEMNTEAFF.